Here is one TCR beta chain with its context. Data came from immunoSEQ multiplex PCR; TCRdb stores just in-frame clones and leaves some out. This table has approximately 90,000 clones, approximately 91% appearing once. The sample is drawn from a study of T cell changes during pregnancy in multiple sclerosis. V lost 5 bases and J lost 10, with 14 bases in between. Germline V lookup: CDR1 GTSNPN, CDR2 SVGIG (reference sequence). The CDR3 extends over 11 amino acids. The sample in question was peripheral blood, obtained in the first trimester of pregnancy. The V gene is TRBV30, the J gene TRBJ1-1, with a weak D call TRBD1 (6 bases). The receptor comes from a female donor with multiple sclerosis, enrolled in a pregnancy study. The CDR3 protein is CAWADRSRAFF. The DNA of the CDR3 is TGTGCCTGGGCCGACAGGTCGAGAGCTTTCTTT. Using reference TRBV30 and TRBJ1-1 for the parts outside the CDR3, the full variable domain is SQTIHQWPATLVQPVGSPLSLECTVEGTSNPNLYWYRQAAGRGLQLLFYSVGIGQISSEVPQNLSASRPQDRQFILSSKKLLLSDSGFYLCAWADRSRAFFGQGTRLTVV.